A selection of T cell receptor beta chains follows, all from one sample in a study of cytomegalovirus exposure and HLA in healthy donors. Assay used: immunoSEQ multiplex PCR; TCRdb lists only in-frame clones, some missing. The table lists tens of thousands of clones, 85% to 95% of them singletons. The sequencing sample was made of PBMCs. These receptors all stem from a woman aged 30 to 39 in good health and CMV-seropositive. The CDR3 runs from the conserved cysteine through the conserved F or W. D genes are given only for firm matches. Clone size, where shown, is once, few, many, or a class for clones that have expanded.

-	TRBV28	TRBJ2-7	-	TGTGCCAGCAGATCTGCCACAGTTGCCTACGAGCAGTACTTC	CASRSATVAYEQYF
-	TRBV15	TRBJ2-7	TRBD1	TGTGCCACCAGCAGAGACCTACTACCGGGACAGGGGGACTACGAGCAGTACTTC	CATSRDLLPGQGDYEQYF
-	TRBV7-2	TRBJ1-5	-	TGTGCCAGCAGCTTAGACTTAGGCGGTTATAGCAATCAGCCCCAGCATTTT	CASSLDLGGYSNQPQHF
-	TRBV19	TRBJ2-1	TRBD2	TGTGCCACCTCCCTAAGCGGGAGACTCTACAATGAGCAGTTCTTC	CATSLSGRLYNEQFF
-	TRBV7-2	TRBJ2-1	-	TGTGCCAGCAGCCGGCGGTCAAGCTCCTACAATGAGCAGTTCTTC	CASSRRSSSYNEQFF
-	TRBV18	TRBJ1-1	-	TGTGCCAGCTCACCACTCCCACAGAAAGATTACACTGAAGCTTTCTTT	CASSPLPQKDYTEAFF
-	TRBV19	TRBJ2-1	TRBD2	TGTGCCAGTACAGCGGGAGTATGGAATGAGCAGTTCTTC	CASTAGVWNEQFF
-	TRBV28	TRBJ1-4	TRBD1	TGTGCCAGCAGTCCCGACAGGGCAACTAATGAAAAACTGTTTTTT	CASSPDRATNEKLFF
-	TRBV29-1	TRBJ2-7	-	TGCAGCGTTGGAAAGGGGCCGTCCGCCTACGAGCAGTACTTC	CSVGKGPSAYEQYF
-	TRBV10-1	TRBJ1-1	TRBD1	TGCGCCAGCAGTACTTCCGGACAGGGAAAGACTGAAGCTTTCTTT	CASSTSGQGKTEAFF
few	TRBV7-2	TRBJ2-7	TRBD2	TGTGCCAGCAGCTTAAAGGCTAGCGGGATATCCTACGAGCAGTACTTC	CASSLKASGISYEQYF
few	TRBV2	TRBJ1-5	-	TGTGCCAGCAGTGATGGGAGGTCGGAGCCCCAGCATTTT	CASSDGRSEPQHF
-	TRBV19	TRBJ1-2	-	TGTGCCAGTAGTATTTCCAGGGGTGGAGGCTACACCTTC	CASSISRGGGYTF
-	TRBV6-4	TRBJ2-2	TRBD2	TGTGCCAGCAGACTAGCGGGAGGGGACACCGGGGAGCTGTTTTTT	CASRLAGGDTGELFF
-	TRBV7-8	TRBJ2-7	TRBD1	TGTGCCAGCAGCTTAGAGGGACAGGGCCCGATCTACGAGCAGTACTTC	CASSLEGQGPIYEQYF